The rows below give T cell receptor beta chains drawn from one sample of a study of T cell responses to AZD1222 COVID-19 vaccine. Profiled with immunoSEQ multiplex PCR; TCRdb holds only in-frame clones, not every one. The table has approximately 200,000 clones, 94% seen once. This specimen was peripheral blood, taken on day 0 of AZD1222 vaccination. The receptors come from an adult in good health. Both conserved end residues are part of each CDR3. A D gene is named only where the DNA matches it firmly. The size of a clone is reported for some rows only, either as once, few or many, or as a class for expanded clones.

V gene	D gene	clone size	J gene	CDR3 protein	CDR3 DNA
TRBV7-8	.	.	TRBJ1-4	CASSLGRTGEKLFF	TGTGCCAGCAGCTTAGGCAGGACTGGAGAAAAACTGTTTTTT
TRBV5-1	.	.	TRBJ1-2	CASSLDLLGAFSF	TGCGCCAGCAGCTTGGATCTTTTAGGGGCCTTTTCATTC
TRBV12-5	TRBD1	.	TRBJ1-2	CASGLVAGGTGIYGYTF	TGTGCTAGTGGTTTGGTGGCTGGGGGGACAGGCATCTATGGCTACACCTTC
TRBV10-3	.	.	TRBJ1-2	CAISGLHQGGYTF	TGTGCCATCTCCGGGCTTCACCAGGGTGGCTACACCTTC
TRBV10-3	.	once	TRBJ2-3	CAIGSGLSGLTDTQYF	TGTGCCATCGGGTCGGGTCTCTCGGGCCTAACAGATACGCAGTATTTT
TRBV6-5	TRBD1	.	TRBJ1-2	CAGSPGQLYGYTF	TGTGCCGGAAGCCCGGGACAGCTCTATGGCTACACCTTC
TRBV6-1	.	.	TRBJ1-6	CASSERHNNSPLHF	TGTGCCAGCAGTGAAAGGCATAATAATTCACCCCTCCACTTT
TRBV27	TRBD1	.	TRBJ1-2	CASSPGQGANYGYTF	TGTGCCAGCAGTCCCGGACAGGGGGCCAACTATGGCTACACCTTC
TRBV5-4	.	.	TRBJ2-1	CASSSGGAGYYNEQFF	TGTGCCAGCAGCTCCGGCGGGGCGGGATACTACAATGAGCAGTTCTTC
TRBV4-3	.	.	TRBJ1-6	CASSRFGNSPLHF	TGCGCCAGCAGCCGTTTCGGGAATTCACCCCTCCACTTT
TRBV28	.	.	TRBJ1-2	CASRGGQSYGYTF	TGTGCCAGCAGAGGAGGACAGTCCTATGGCTACACCTTC
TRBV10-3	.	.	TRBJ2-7	CAISGSSYEQYF	TGTGCCATCAGTGGGAGTTCCTACGAGCAGTACTTC
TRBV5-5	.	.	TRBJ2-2	CASSWAAGKNTGELFF	TGTGCCAGCAGCTGGGCGGCGGGGAAGAACACCGGGGAGCTGTTTTTT
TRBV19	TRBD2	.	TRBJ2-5	CASSAGGLGKTQYF	TGTGCCAGTAGTGCGGGGGGACTAGGGAAGACCCAGTACTTC
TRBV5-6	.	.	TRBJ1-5	CASSLRRGGRQPQHF	TGTGCCAGCAGCTTGCGGAGGGGGGGTAGGCAGCCCCAGCATTTT
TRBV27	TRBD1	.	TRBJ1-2	CATGTAEGYTF	TGTGCCACCGGGACAGCAGAAGGCTACACCTTC
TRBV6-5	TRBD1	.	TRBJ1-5	CASRTGEGRNQPQHF	TGTGCCAGCCGGACAGGGGAGGGGCGCAATCAGCCCCAGCATTTT
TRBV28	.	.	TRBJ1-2	CASSLPVNYGYTF	TGTGCCAGCAGTTTACCCGTTAACTATGGCTACACCTTC
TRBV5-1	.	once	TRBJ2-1	CASSYSVGARDNEQFF	TGCGCCAGCAGCTACAGCGTGGGGGCGAGGGACAATGAGCAGTTCTTC
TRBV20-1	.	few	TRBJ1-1	CSARPAVEAFF	TGCAGTGCTAGACCGGCAGTCGAAGCTTTCTTT
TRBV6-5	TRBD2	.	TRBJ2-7	CASSYGGGRNSEQYF	TGTGCCAGCAGTTACGGTGGCGGGAGGAACAGCGAGCAGTACTTC
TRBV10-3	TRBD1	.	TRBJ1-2	CALSTGGSYGYTF	TGTGCCCTCTCGACAGGGGGCTCCTATGGCTACACCTTC
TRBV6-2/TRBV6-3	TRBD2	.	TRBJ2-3	CASSYPPGLAATDTQYF	TGTGCCAGCAGTTACCCTCCGGGACTAGCGGCGACAGATACGCAGTATTTT
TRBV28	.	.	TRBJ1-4	CASSLRGNWGEKLFF	TGTGCCAGCAGTTTACGGGGGAATTGGGGTGAAAAACTGTTTTTT
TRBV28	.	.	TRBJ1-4	CASSPPAQKSEKLFF	TGTGCCAGCAGTCCCCCGGCCCAGAAGAGTGAAAAACTGTTTTTT
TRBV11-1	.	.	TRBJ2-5	CASSLSGLGQETQYF	TGTGCCAGCAGCTTATCCGGGTTGGGTCAAGAGACCCAGTACTTC
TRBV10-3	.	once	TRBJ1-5	CAISVTGSNQPQHF	TGTGCCATCAGTGTAACCGGGAGCAATCAGCCCCAGCATTTT
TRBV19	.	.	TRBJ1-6	CASLGSYNSPLHF	TGTGCCAGCCTAGGAAGTTATAATTCACCCCTCCACTTT
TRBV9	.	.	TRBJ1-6	CASSVRPENSPLHF	TGTGCCAGCAGCGTACGGCCGGAGAATTCACCCCTCCACTTT
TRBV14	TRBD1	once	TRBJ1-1	CASSQGWTGGTEAFF	TGTGCCAGCAGCCAAGGTTGGACAGGGGGCACTGAAGCTTTCTTT
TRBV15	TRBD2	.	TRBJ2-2	CATSRGLAGLTGELFF	TGTGCCACCAGCAGAGGGCTAGCGGGACTCACCGGGGAGCTGTTTTTT
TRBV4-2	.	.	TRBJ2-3	CASSQVLSTDTQYF	TGTGCCAGCAGCCAAGTACTGAGCACAGATACGCAGTATTTT
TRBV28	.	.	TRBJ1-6	CASSSAVGLNSPLHF	TGTGCCAGCAGTTCCGCGGTGGGTCTTAATTCACCCCTCCACTTT
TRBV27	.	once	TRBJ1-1	CASNMRGTTEAFF	TGTGCCAGCAATATGAGGGGGACCACTGAAGCTTTCTTT
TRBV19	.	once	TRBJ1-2	CASLFSSLSYGYTF	TGTGCCAGTCTGTTTTCCTCCCTTTCCTATGGCTACACCTTC
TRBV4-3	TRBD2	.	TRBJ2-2	CASSQPRLAGGSGELFF	TGCGCCAGCAGCCAACCAAGACTAGCGGGAGGTAGCGGGGAGCTGTTTTTT
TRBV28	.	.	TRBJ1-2	CASSLGWGVHGYTF	TGTGCCAGCAGTTTGGGGTGGGGAGTTCATGGCTACACCTTC
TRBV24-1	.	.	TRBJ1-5	CATSDLQRDDRENSNQPQHF	TGTGCCACCAGTGATTTGCAACGGGACGATCGGGAGAATAGCAATCAGCCCCAGCATTTT
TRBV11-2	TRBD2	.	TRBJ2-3	CASSFGAGGTSTDTQYF	TGTGCCAGCAGCTTTGGCGCGGGAGGCACTAGCACAGATACGCAGTATTTT
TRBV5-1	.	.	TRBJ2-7	CASSFATEEQYF	TGCGCCAGCAGCTTCGCGACAGAAGAGCAGTACTTC
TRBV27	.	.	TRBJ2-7	CASSSSWGPEYEQYF	TGTGCCAGCAGTTCCTCGTGGGGCCCTGAGTACGAGCAGTACTTC
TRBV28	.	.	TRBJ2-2	CASKSGGRRTPNTGELFF	TGTGCCAGCAAATCTGGGGGACGACGAACACCGAACACCGGGGAGCTGTTTTTT
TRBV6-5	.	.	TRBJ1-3	CASSYGAVGNTIYF	TGTGCCAGCAGTTACGGGGCGGTTGGAAACACCATATATTTT